What follows are 26 T cell receptor beta chains derived from one specimen sequenced in a study of T cells in Graves' hyperthyroidism and ophthalmopathy. Authors of the study amplified TCR beta CDR3 regions from RNA transcripts. During a first-round RT-PCR of the TCR CDR3, the HTBI primer set was used. TCRdb processed the multiplex PCR reads anew with MiXCR; each CDR3 protein has one entry. The profile shows a few hundred thousand distinct CDR3 sequences, about 46% of them singletons. The sequencing input was peripheral blood or thyroid tissue (not recorded which). All receptors come from an adult woman with Graves' disease, either hyperthyroidism or ophthalmopathy (not recorded which).

The CDR3 DNA reads as TGTGCCAGCAGTTTATCGGGGGTTGAGGTTGGTTCACCCCTCCACTTT. It encodes CASSLSGVEVGSPLHF. V is TRBV27 and J is TRBJ1-6, with a possible D match to TRBD1 (5 bases). With 0 bases removed from V and 9 bases from J, the gap between germline ends came to 15 bases. The CDR3 is 16 amino acids. CDR1 and CDR2 from the germline V gene are MNHEY and SMNVEV (reference sequence).

A single count supports this clonotype. The V gene is TRBV7-8, the J gene TRBJ2-5; no clear D. Germline CDR1 is SGHVS and CDR2 is FQNEAQ. The ends were cut back, 6 bases at V and 2 bases at J, with 16 bases in the middle. The CDR3 spans 15 residues. Written as DNA, the CDR3 is TGTGCCAGCAGATTCTTGACGGGCACGCAAGAGACCCAGTACTTC. This sequence encodes CASRFLTGTQETQYF.

This clonotype appeared many times. The CDR3 region is CASSLNGKNTGELFF. In nucleotides, the CDR3 is TGCGCCAGCAGCTTAAATGGAAAGAACACCGGGGAGCTGTTTTTT. J is TRBJ2-2 and V is TRBV5-1; D remains unclear. CDR1 SGHRS and CDR2 YFSETQ come from the germline V gene. V shed 2 bases and J shed 1 base, with 9 bases lying between them. This CDR3 spans 15 amino acids.

The chain employs TRBV10-3 and TRBJ1-1; D is possibly TRBD1 (6 bases). The CDR3 spans 16 residues. Germline CDR1 and CDR2: ENHRY and SYGVKD. V lost 0 bases and J lost 3, with 14 bases in between. The CDR3 spells CAISESPGNRDTEAFF. CDR3 coding DNA: TGTGCCATCAGTGAGTCGCCCGGGAACAGGGACACTGAAGCTTTCTTT.

This clonotype came up a few times. The V and J genes are TRBV7-9 and TRBJ2-7; tentatively, D is TRBD2 (6 bases). V gave up 5 bases and J gave up 6 bases, with 23 bases separating them. The CDR3 has 16 amino acids. Germline V lookup: CDR1 SEHNR, CDR2 FQNEAQ (reference sequence). The CDR3 protein is CASSPESGPVGGEQYF. The CDR3 DNA reads as TGTGCCAGCAGCCCCGAGTCCGGGCCCGTCGGGGGCGAGCAGTACTTC.

This clonotype came up many times. This chain joins TRBV12-3 or TRBV12-4 and TRBJ1-1; 8 nucleotides agree with TRBD1. The CDR3 totals 15 residues. V shed 6 bases, J shed 1 base, and the junction held 7 bases outside the gene matches. The CDR3 DNA sequence: TGTGCCAGCAGACTTAAGACAGGGGAGAACACTGAAGCTTTCTTT. Amino acids: CASRLKTGENTEAFF.

This clonotype was counted many times. The rearrangement links TRBV29-1 to TRBJ1-1, with 9 bases that match TRBD1. Germline CDR1 reads SQVTM; CDR2 reads ANQGSEA. The CDR3 contains 13 residues. The J segment lost 6 bases and the V segment lost 8 bases, leaving 10 bases of the junction unmatched. The CDR3 region is CSSKQGAGAEAFF. CDR3 coding DNA: TGCAGCTCCAAACAGGGGGCGGGAGCTGAAGCTTTCTTT.

The V and J genes are TRBV10-3 and TRBJ1-1; D is unclear. Deletions cut 6 bases from V and 1 base from J, with 12 bases between. This CDR3 is 14 amino acids long. Germline CDR1 ENHRY, CDR2 SYGVKD. The CDR3 reads CAISPPLQNTEAFF. CDR3 sequence (DNA): TGTGCCATCAGCCCCCCGCTCCAGAACACTGAAGCTTTCTTT.

This rearrangement joins TRBV7-8 to TRBJ1-1; unclear D gene. Germline V CDR1 and CDR2: SGHVS, FQNEAQ. Trimming removed 1 base from V and 6 bases from J, with 12 bases in between. This CDR3 spans 14 amino acids. The CDR3 coding sequence is TGTGCCAGCAGCTTAGGCAGCTCATACGCTGAAGCTTTCTTT. Its protein product is CASSLGSSYAEAFF.

This chain uses TRBV7-9 with TRBJ1-1, with D tentatively TRBD1 (5 bases). The CDR3 totals 14 residues. Per germline, CDR1 SEHNR and CDR2 FQNEAQ (reference sequence). The CDR3 protein is CASPTWGEGAEAFF. CDR3 DNA sequence: TGTGCTAGCCCCACTTGGGGGGAGGGTGCTGAAGCTTTCTTT.

This clonotype was counted between two and nine times. V gene TRBV29-1 combines with J gene TRBJ2-7, with 10 bases fitting TRBD1. V gave up 6 bases and J gave up 3 bases; unmatched junction bases: 8. The CDR3 covers 14 residues. Germline values: CDR1 SQVTM, CDR2 ANQGSEA. The CDR3 DNA is TGCAGCGTGAGACAGGGGGCTTCCCTCTACGAGCAGTACTTC. This sequence encodes CSVRQGASLYEQYF.

The chain employs TRBV5-1 and TRBJ2-5, with D maybe TRBD1 (5 bases). The CDR3 contains 15 residues. The germline V and J ends were trimmed by 0 bases and 4 bases, with 13 bases remaining between them. Germline CDR1 SGHRS, CDR2 YFSETQ. The CDR3 loop is CASSLDRQNRETQYF. The CDR3 DNA sequence: TGCGCCAGCAGCTTGGACAGGCAGAATCGAGAGACCCAGTACTTC.

The CDR3 bases are TGTGCCAGCAGCCGGCGGTATGAAGAGACCCAGTACTTC. Encoded protein: CASSRRYEETQYF. The chain has TRBV7-2 and TRBJ2-5; no clear D gene. Germline V lookup: CDR1 SGHTA, CDR2 FQGNSA. The ends were cut back, 5 bases at V and 3 bases at J, with 10 bases in the middle. The CDR3 is 13 residues long. Full variable domain (rest looked up from reference TRBV7-2 and TRBJ2-5): GAGVSQSPSNKVTEKGKDVELRCDPISGHTALYWYRQSLGQGLEFLIYFQGNSAPDKSGLPSDRFSAERTGGSVSTLTIQRTQQEDSAVYLCASSRRYEETQYFGPGTRLLVL.

The chain combines TRBV7-6 with TRBJ2-7, with TRBD1 matching over 7 bases. This CDR3 is 14 amino acids long. J gave up 5 bases and V 1 base, and 5 bases lay outside the gene matches. Germline V gene data show CDR1 as SGHVS and CDR2 as FNYEAQ. CDR3 DNA: TGTGCCAGCAGCTTAGGAGGACAGGTGGACGAGCAGTACTTC. It translates to CASSLGGQVDEQYF.

Comments on this clonotype: The final CDR3 position lacks the conserved phenylalanine or tryptophan, pointing to a likely read error. The chain uses TRBV7-9 and TRBJ1-2, with D possibly TRBD1 on 6 matching bases. Germline CDR1 is SEHNR and CDR2 is FQNEAQ (reference sequence). This CDR3 region has 15 residues. V lost 3 bases and J 4 bases, leaving 15 bases between the germline ends. The CDR3 reads CASSLGSGQGYGYTS. The DNA of the CDR3 is TGTGCCAGCAGCTTGGGCTCGGGACAAGGCTATGGCTACACCTCC.

Details on this clonotype: Because it lacks the conserved phenylalanine or tryptophan at the end, this CDR3 is likely a read error. No DNA is shown, since the ends of the CDR3 on it are uncertain; the CDR3 is the one TCRdb lists. This chain connects TRBV10-3 to TRBJ1-4. The CDR3 is 9 residues long, ends included. Germline V lookup: CDR1 ENHRY, CDR2 SYGVKD. The CDR3: CAISEEPNY.

V and J are TRBV20-1 and TRBJ1-1; possibly TRBD1 for D (5 bases). Trimming removed 1 base from V and 6 bases from J, with 9 bases in between. The CDR3 loop spans 12 amino acids. The germline gives CDR1 DFQATT, CDR2 SNEGSKA (reference sequence). CDR3 protein: CSARVQGPEAFF. The DNA of the CDR3 is TGCAGTGCTAGAGTGCAGGGCCCTGAAGCTTTCTTT.

This chain links TRBV19 with TRBJ2-1, with TRBD1 matching 7 bases. Germline lookup yields CDR1 LNHDA and CDR2 SQIVND (reference sequence). The CDR3 contains 15 residues. V dropped 4 bases and J dropped 2; count of bases not matched to a gene: 5. The CDR3 reads CASSKTGLPYNEQFF. CDR3 DNA sequence: TGTGCCAGTAGTAAGACAGGGCTTCCCTACAATGAGCAGTTCTTC.

The chain recombines TRBV15 with TRBJ1-5; D is possibly TRBD1 (5 bases). The ends were cut back, 1 base at V and 4 bases at J, with 17 bases in the middle. The CDR3 totals 17 residues. In germline, CDR1 is LNHNV, CDR2 YYDKDF (reference sequence). The CDR3 sequence is CATSRAPRGTANQPQHF. Here the CDR3 DNA reads TGTGCCACCAGCAGAGCCCCCAGAGGGACGGCTAATCAGCCCCAGCATTTT.

This chain joins TRBV5-1 and TRBJ2-7; D might be TRBD1 (5 bases). There are 12 residues in the CDR3. The germline gives CDR1 SGHRS, CDR2 YFSETQ. V lost 5 bases, J lost 6 bases, and 12 bases lay in between. The chain's CDR3 is CASREGELEQYF. DNA for the CDR3: TGCGCCAGCAGAGAAGGGGAACTCGAGCAGTACTTC.

To note about this clonotype: The CDR3 ends on some other residue instead of the conserved phenylalanine or tryptophan, so this is likely a read error. The DNA is left out, because the CDR3 cannot be placed on it with certainty; the CDR3 is given as TCRdb lists it. The chain employs TRBV19 and TRBJ1-3. The CDR3 region is 10 residues in length, termini included. In germline, CDR1 is LNHDA, CDR2 SQIVND (reference sequence). The CDR3: CASKVVARNT.

V gene TRBV9 combines with J gene TRBJ2-5; no reliable D call. Germline CDR1 reads SGDLS; CDR2 reads YYNGEE. This CDR3 is 14 amino acids long. V was clipped by 5 bases and J by 1 base, with 12 bases between them. CDR3 nucleotides: TGTGCCAGCAGGATAGGACCGATCCAAGAGACCCAGTACTTC. Translation: CASRIGPIQETQYF.

This clonotype has just a few counts. The chain links TRBV6-5 to TRBJ1-4; D not certain. The CDR3 covers 14 residues. V lost 8 bases to trimming and J lost 5 bases, with 15 bases between them. In germline, CDR1 is MNHEY, CDR2 SVGAGI. Here the CDR3 reads CASGRIRKNEKLFF. The CDR3 region has the DNA TGTGCCAGCGGGAGGATCCGGAAGAATGAAAAACTGTTTTTT.

This clonotype was picked up many times. The chain uses TRBV5-6 and TRBJ2-5; D is uncertain. Germline CDR1 is SGHDT and CDR2 is YYEEEE. Trimming removed 0 bases from V and 2 bases from J, with 8 bases in between. There are 14 residues in the CDR3. The CDR3 sequence is CASSLGTRQETQYF. CDR3 nucleotides: TGTGCCAGCAGCTTGGGAACGAGACAAGAGACCCAGTACTTC.

The sample holds one count of this clonotype. This chain connects TRBV9 to TRBJ1-2; no clear D. This CDR3 has 14 residues. Germline assignment: CDR1 SGDLS and CDR2 YYNGEE. V lost 7 bases and J lost 8, with 21 bases in between. The CDR3 DNA is TGTGCCAGCTCACCAGTATCTCCCTTCGGCGGCTACACCTTC. Its translation: CASSPVSPFGGYTF.

This chain links TRBV9 with TRBJ2-7, with D possibly TRBD1 on 6 matching bases. This CDR3 comprises 13 residues. V shed 4 bases and J shed 4 bases, with 12 bases lying between them. Per the germline V gene, CDR1 is SGDLS and CDR2 is YYNGEE. The CDR3: CASSRVTGYEQYF. The CDR3 DNA is TGTGCCAGCAGCAGAGTGACAGGTTACGAGCAGTACTTC.